This T cell receptor (beta chain) was profiled in a study of blood T cell repertoires in COVID-19. Looking at the study overall: There were acute and convalescent COVID-19 samples, and they came from the United States, Italy and Spain.

In the authors' workflow: Using reference gene primer amplification, nucleated cell counts were estimated. Profiling relied on immunoSEQ multiplex PCR, and the TCRdb table lists in-frame clones only, not all of them. V, J and clone size reflect that table, while D and trimming were determined from the DNA. The data contain around 130,000 clones, 65% to 85% of them singletons. V was shortened by 8 bases and J by 0 bases, with 16 bases between the two germline ends. CDR1 ENHRY and CDR2 SYGVKD come from the germline V gene. There are 15 residues in the CDR3. This clone was seen a few times. The gene calls are TRBV10-3 and TRBJ1-2, with D possibly TRBD1 on 6 matching bases. The source is a man aged 70-80 years with acute or convalescent COVID-19. The specimen sequenced was peripheral blood. CDR3 nucleotides: TGTGCCATCTCCTCGGGCAGGGACACTAACTATGGCTACACCTTC. This codes for CAISSGRDTNYGYTF.